This T cell receptor (beta chain) is from a study of T cells after posttransplantation cyclophosphamide. The study, taken as a whole, reports: After PTCy, TRB diversity resembled that of CNI/methotrexate controls. Later blood repertoires were often dominated by clones from the donor CD8+ memory compartment. TRB overlap between skin or GI tissue T cells and blood was limited.

This clone was recorded many times. The antigen is unknown. The related graft donor's blood sample was taken on the day of bone marrow donation. The protocol was immunoSEQ multiplex PCR, while the TCRdb copy is restricted to in-frame clones and leaves out a portion. Recorded here are some 40,000 clones, none singletons. The TCR sequence derives from a woman aged 45-60 years in good health and a related stem cell transplant donor. The sample was PBMCs.

CDR3 region: CASSSSTGKSSYEQYF. The DNA of the CDR3 is TGTGCCAGCAGTTCCTCGACTGGAAAAAGCTCCTACGAGCAGTACTTC. The genes are TRBV27 and TRBJ2-7; D unclear. From germline, CDR1 is MNHEY and CDR2 SMNVEV (reference sequence). CDR3 length equals 16 residues. V lost 4 bases to trimming and J lost 0 bases, with 16 bases between them.